The next 21 T cell receptor beta chains were all read from a single sample in a study of blood T cell repertoires in COVID-19. Libraries were prepared by immunoSEQ multiplex PCR; TCRdb keeps only in-frame clonotypes and omits some of them. The table shows around 80,000 clones, with more than 85% occurring only once. The sample taken for sequencing was peripheral blood. The source of these receptors is a man older than 75 with active or convalescent COVID-19.

J is TRBJ2-3 and V is TRBV5-8; 8 bases match TRBD2. V lost 1 base, J lost 4 bases, and 11 bases stayed unmatched. Germline-derived CDR1 and CDR2 are SGHTS and YDEGEE. The CDR3 covers 17 residues. CDR3 sequence: CASSLILRRGAADTQYF. CDR3 sequence (DNA): TGTGCCAGCAGCTTGATTCTCCGGCGGGGGGCAGCAGATACGCAGTATTTT.

This chain links TRBV28 with TRBJ1-2; no definite D call. The CDR3 runs to 13 residues. V was pared by 6 bases and J by 0 bases, with 8 bases between. Per germline, CDR1 MDHEN and CDR2 SYDVKM. In DNA, the CDR3 is TGTGCCAGCAGCCTAGAGACTAACTATGGCTACACCTTC. Translation: CASSLETNYGYTF.

In this sample, this clone turned up once. The CDR3 reads CASSFPSGSGDNEQFF. The CDR3 coding sequence is TGTGCCAGTAGTTTTCCCTCGGGTAGCGGGGACAATGAGCAGTTCTTC. The chain carries TRBV19 and TRBJ2-1, with 8 positions matching TRBD2. This CDR3 contains 16 residues. Trimming removed 5 bases from V and 5 bases from J; junction bases left unmatched: 11. Germline CDR1 and CDR2: LNHDA and SQIVND (reference sequence).

The chain carries TRBV5-1 and TRBJ2-2; 10 nucleotides line up with TRBD2. The CDR3 loop spans 14 amino acids. Trimming removed 7 bases from V and 8 bases from J; junction bases left unmatched: 8. Per germline, CDR1 SGHRS and CDR2 YFSETQ. CDR3: CASRIAGGSGELFF. The DNA of the CDR3 is TGCGCCAGCCGGATAGCGGGAGGATCTGGGGAGCTGTTTTTT. Full variable domain (missing parts from reference TRBV5-1 and TRBJ2-2): KAGVTQTPRYLIKTRGQQVTLSCSPISGHRSVSWYQQTPGQGLQFLFEYFSETQRNKGNFPGRFSGRQFSNSRSEMNVSTLELGDSALYLCASRIAGGSGELFFGEGSRLTVL.

This clone was detected once. This chain uses TRBV5-4 with TRBJ1-1; D possibly corresponds to TRBD1 (5 bases). V lost 4 bases to trimming and J lost 0 bases, with 7 bases between them. The CDR3 is 13 residues long. The germline V gene has CDR1 SGHNT and CDR2 YYREEE (reference sequence). The CDR3: CASSPGLNTEAFF. CDR3 coding DNA: TGTGCCAGCAGCCCAGGGTTGAACACTGAAGCTTTCTTT.

This rearrangement joins TRBV28 to TRBJ1-2, with D unresolved. CDR3 length: 13 residues. V lost 4 bases and J 3 bases, leaving 9 bases between the germline ends. Germline V gene sequence: CDR1 MDHEN, CDR2 SYDVKM. The CDR3, as DNA: TGTGCCAGCAGTTCAGGTACAGACTATGGCTACACCTTC. It encodes CASSSGTDYGYTF.

The V call is TRBV10-1, the J call TRBJ2-1; 7 bases align to TRBD2. The CDR3 extends over 13 amino acids. After removal of 3 bases from V and 6 bases from J, the junction contained 2 bases not matched to a gene. The V gene's germline CDR1 is WNHNN and CDR2 SYGVQD (reference sequence). CDR3 residues: CASSDQRGNEQFF. Here the CDR3 DNA reads TGCGCCAGCAGTGACCAGCGGGGCAATGAGCAGTTCTTC.

The chain carries TRBV6-1 and TRBJ1-5, with D maybe TRBD1 (6 bases). V was trimmed by 2 bases and J by 2 bases, leaving 10 bases between them. Looked up from germline, CDR1 is MNHNS and CDR2 is SASEGT. The CDR3 spans 15 residues. The DNA of the CDR3 is TGTGCCAGCAGTGAACGTGGACAGCGCAATCAGCCCCAGCATTTT. Residues: CASSERGQRNQPQHF.

V is TRBV19 and J is TRBJ2-2; D may be TRBD2 (5 bases). Trimming shortened V by 6 bases and J by 1 base, and 15 bases separated the two germline ends. The CDR3 runs to 16 residues. Germline V gene data show CDR1 as LNHDA and CDR2 as SQIVND (reference sequence). CDR3 amino acids: CASSPSASGNTGELFF. CDR3 nucleotides: TGTGCCAGTAGCCCATCGGCGAGCGGGAACACCGGGGAGCTGTTTTTT. Combining the CDR3 with reference TRBV19 and TRBJ2-2 gives the whole variable domain DGGITQSPKYLFRKEGQNVTLSCEQNLNHDAMYWYRQDPGQGLRLIYYSQIVNDFQKGDIAEGYSVSREKKESFPLTVTSAQKNPTAFYLCASSPSASGNTGELFFGEGSRLTVL.

There are a few counts of this clone. The chain has TRBV19 and TRBJ2-2, with TRBD1 identical over 7 bases. V was clipped by 6 bases and J by 2 bases; unmatched bases: 12. CDR1 and CDR2 from the germline V gene are LNHDA and SQIVND (reference sequence). CDR3 length equals 17 residues. CDR3 loop: CASRVSWGTANTGELFF. The CDR3 nucleotides read TGTGCCAGTAGAGTTTCCTGGGGGACAGCAAACACCGGGGAGCTGTTTTTT.

The V and J genes are TRBV11-2 and TRBJ2-4, with 7 bases aligning to TRBD1. V dropped 4 bases and J dropped 0; count of bases not matched to a gene: 9. The V gene's germline CDR1 is SGHAT and CDR2 FQNNGV. The CDR3 sequence is 17 residues long. This CDR3 reads CASSSHRGALAKNIQYF. The CDR3 nucleotides are TGTGCCAGCAGCTCACACAGGGGAGCTCTAGCCAAAAACATTCAGTACTTC.

V and J are TRBV12-3 or TRBV12-4 and TRBJ1-2, with 10 positions matching TRBD1. The CDR3 is made up of 13 amino acids. V lost 4 bases to trimming and J lost 4 bases; unmatched junction nucleotides: 0. The CDR3, as DNA: TGTGCCAGCAGTTGGACAGGGGGCTATGGCTACACCTTC. It is translated as CASSWTGGYGYTF.

In nucleotides, the CDR3 is TGTGCCAGCAGTGAAGTGGACAGGGGGCGATACGAGCAGTACGTC. This gives the protein CASSEVDRGRYEQYV. The chain joins TRBV6-1 to TRBJ2-7, with 11 bases identical to TRBD1. Germline CDR1 is MNHNS and CDR2 is SASEGT. The CDR3 has 15 amino acids. Trimming cost V 1 base and J 4 bases; bases outside gene matches: 3.

The rearrangement joins TRBV18 to TRBJ2-7, with 7 bases that match TRBD1. Losses at the gene ends were 4 bases for V and 5 bases for J; bases not matched to a gene: 8. The germline V gene encodes CDR1 KGHSH and CDR2 LQKENI. This CDR3 spans 14 amino acids. The CDR3 spells CASSRQGVSHEQYV. CDR3 bases: TGTGCCAGCTCACGGCAGGGGGTTTCCCACGAGCAGTACGTC.

This clone was counted a single time. V and J are TRBV3-1 (or the pseudogene TRBV3-2) and TRBJ1-6, with 7 nucleotides matching TRBD1. CDR1 and CDR2 from the germline V gene are LGHDT and YNNKEL (reference sequence). The CDR3 contains 14 residues. Trimming removed 4 bases from V and 9 bases from J; junction bases left unmatched: 6. CDR3 sequence (DNA): TGTGCCAGCAGCCCAAGACAGGGCAGTTCACCCCTCCACTTT. Encoded protein: CASSPRQGSSPLHF.

J is TRBJ1-2 and V is TRBV5-6, with 10 positions matching TRBD1. The CDR3 is 15 amino acids. V dropped 2 bases and J dropped 4; count of bases not matched to a gene: 5. Germline CDR1 and CDR2: SGHDT and YYEEEE. The DNA for the CDR3 is TGTGCCAGCAGCTTTGGGGGACAGGGGATCTATGGCTACACCTTC. Its translation is CASSFGGQGIYGYTF.

The chain is built from TRBV19 and TRBJ2-1; 9 bases map to TRBD2. Germline lookup yields CDR1 LNHDA and CDR2 SQIVND (reference sequence). This CDR3 has 11 amino acids. Trimming cost V 3 bases and J 16 bases; bases outside gene matches: 4. In nucleotides, the CDR3 is TGTGCCAGTAGTATCAGCGGGAGGAATTTCTTC. This sequence encodes CASSISGRNFF.

The rearrangement links TRBV19 to TRBJ1-3; 7 positions agree with TRBD1. Unmatched junction bases numbered 5, after V lost 3 bases and J lost 3 bases. The CDR3 spans 15 residues. Germline CDR1 and CDR2: LNHDA and SQIVND (reference sequence). The CDR3 spells CASSIGGGVGNTIYF. In DNA, the CDR3 is TGTGCCAGTAGTATTGGAGGGGGCGTTGGAAACACCATATATTTT.

In its sample, this clone was seen a few times. The genes are TRBV4-2 and TRBJ2-1; 10 bases are shared with TRBD1. There are 14 residues in the CDR3. V shed 2 bases, J shed 9 bases, and the junction held 4 bases outside the gene matches. From germline, CDR1 is LGHNA and CDR2 YNFKEQ. The CDR3 reads CASSQPGQGPEQFF. The CDR3 bases are TGTGCCAGCAGCCAACCGGGACAGGGGCCTGAGCAGTTCTTC.

V and J are TRBV6-5 and TRBJ2-2; TRBD1 matches at 9 bases. The germline V gene encodes CDR1 MNHEY and CDR2 SVGAGI. CDR3 size: 14 residues. The V and J ends lost 8 bases and 0 bases, in that order; junction bases with no gene match: 1. CDR3 in amino acids: CASGDRANTGELFF. In nucleotides, the CDR3 is TGTGCCAGCGGGGACAGGGCGAACACCGGGGAGCTGTTTTTT.

V is TRBV11-3 and J is TRBJ1-1, with D tentatively TRBD1 (5 bases). CDR3 size: 13 residues. Per the germline V gene, CDR1 is SGHNT and CDR2 is YENEEA. Trimming took off 4 bases at V and 8 bases at J, with 14 bases between the two ends. CDR3 amino acids: CASSYGGQEEAFF. The CDR3 nucleotides are TGTGCCAGCAGCTACGGGGGTCAGGAGGAAGCTTTCTTT.